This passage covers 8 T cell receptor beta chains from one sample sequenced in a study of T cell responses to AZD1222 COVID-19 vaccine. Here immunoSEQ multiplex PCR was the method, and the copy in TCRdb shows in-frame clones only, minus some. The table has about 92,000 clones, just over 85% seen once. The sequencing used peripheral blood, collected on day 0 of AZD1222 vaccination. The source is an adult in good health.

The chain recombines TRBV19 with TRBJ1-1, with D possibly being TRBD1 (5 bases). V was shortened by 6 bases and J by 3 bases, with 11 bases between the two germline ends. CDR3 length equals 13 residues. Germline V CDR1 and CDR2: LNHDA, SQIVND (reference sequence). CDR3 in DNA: TGTGCCAGTAGCTCAGGGCCACACACTGAAGCTTTCTTT. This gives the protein CASSSGPHTEAFF.

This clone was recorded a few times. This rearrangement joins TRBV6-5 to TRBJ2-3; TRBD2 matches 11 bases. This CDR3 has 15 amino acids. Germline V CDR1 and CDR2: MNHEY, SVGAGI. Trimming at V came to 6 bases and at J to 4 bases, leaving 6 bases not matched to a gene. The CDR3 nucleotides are TGTGCCAGCAGCTCCGGGACTAGCGGCCCAGATACGCAGTATTTT. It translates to CASSSGTSGPDTQYF.

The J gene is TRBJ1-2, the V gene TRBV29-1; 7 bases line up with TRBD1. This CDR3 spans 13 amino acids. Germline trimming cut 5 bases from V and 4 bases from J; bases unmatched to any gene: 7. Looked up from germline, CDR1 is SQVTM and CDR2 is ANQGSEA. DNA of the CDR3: TGCAGCGTTCAATGGGACAGTTCCTATGGCTACACCTTC. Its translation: CSVQWDSSYGYTF.

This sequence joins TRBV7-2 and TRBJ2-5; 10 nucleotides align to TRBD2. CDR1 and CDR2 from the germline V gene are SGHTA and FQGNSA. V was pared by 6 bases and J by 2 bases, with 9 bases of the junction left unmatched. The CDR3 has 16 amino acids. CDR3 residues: CASRLGGLAAQETQYF. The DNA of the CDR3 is TGTGCCAGCAGGCTAGGAGGACTAGCGGCTCAAGAGACCCAGTACTTC.

The CDR3 nucleotides are TGTGCCAGCAGTTTGTGGGTCGGCGGGGACTCTGGGGCCAACGTCCTGACTTTC. Translation gives CASSLWVGGDSGANVLTF. This rearrangement joins TRBV28 to TRBJ2-6, with D possibly TRBD2 on 6 matching bases. There are 18 residues in the CDR3. From germline, CDR1 is MDHEN and CDR2 SYDVKM. Trimming stripped 3 bases from V and 0 bases from J, with 15 bases between.

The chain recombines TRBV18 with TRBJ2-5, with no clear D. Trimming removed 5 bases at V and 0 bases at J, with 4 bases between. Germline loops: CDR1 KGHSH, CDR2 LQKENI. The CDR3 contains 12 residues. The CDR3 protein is CASSGNQETQYF. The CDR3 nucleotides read TGTGCCAGCTCAGGAAACCAAGAGACCCAGTACTTC.

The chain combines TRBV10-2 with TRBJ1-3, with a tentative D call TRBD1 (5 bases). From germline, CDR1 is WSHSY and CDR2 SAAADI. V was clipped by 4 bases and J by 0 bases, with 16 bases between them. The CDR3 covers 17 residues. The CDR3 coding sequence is TGCGCCAGCAGTGCGACCCCCCGGGACCCCTCTGGAAACACCATATATTTT. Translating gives CASSATPRDPSGNTIYF.

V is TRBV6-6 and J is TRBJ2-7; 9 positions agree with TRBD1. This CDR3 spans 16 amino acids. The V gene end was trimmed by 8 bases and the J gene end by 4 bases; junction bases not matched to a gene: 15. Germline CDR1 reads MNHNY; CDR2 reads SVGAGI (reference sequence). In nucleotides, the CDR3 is TGTGCCAGCCTTTCTAACAGGGGGCGCGGAACTTACGAGCAGTACTTC. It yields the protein CASLSNRGRGTYEQYF.